This entry describes one T cell receptor beta chain. This specimen belongs to a study of blood T cell repertoires in COVID-19. About the research overall: The origin of the acute and convalescent COVID-19 samples was the United States, Italy and Spain. Sample material is recorded as cDNA or gDNA derived from T cells, B-cell-depleted T cells, or PBMCs.

Authors' analysis steps: Reference gene primer amplification gave estimated nucleated cell counts. The assay was immunoSEQ multiplex PCR, and TCRdb's table has in-frame clones only and misses some. D and trimming come from the DNA, and the V and J calls and clone size come from that table. The sample has nearly 90,000 clones, approximately 88% seen once. The CDR3 spans 14 residues. Germline V CDR1 and CDR2: KGHSH, LQKENI. V gave up 4 bases and J gave up 3 bases; unmatched junction bases: 3. The source material was peripheral blood. The V call is TRBV18, the J call TRBJ1-1; 9 bases agree with TRBD1. This sequence was found in a man aged 60 to 75 with acute or convalescent COVID-19. CDR3 DNA sequence: TGTGCCAGCTCACGGGACAGGGTGGACACTGAAGCTTTCTTT. Translation gives CASSRDRVDTEAFF.